The 5 T cell receptor beta chains listed next were all sequenced from one sample in a study of breast tumors, draining lymph nodes, adjacent tissues. MiXCR, run by TCRdb on the multiplex PCR reads, gives a single entry per CDR3 protein. The sample has 290,000 or so distinct CDR3 sequences, around 30% seen once. Samples came from axillary lymph nodes draining the breast cancer. The source material was axillary lymph node tissue. The receptor source for this set is a female donor with breast cancer. Some clones in this sample may be carry-over from other donors' samples.

This clonotype was observed at least ten times. The chain recombines TRBV11-1 with TRBJ2-1, with D perhaps matching TRBD1 (6 bases). Looked up from germline, CDR1 is SGHAT and CDR2 is FQDESV (reference sequence). Trimming pared 6 bases from V and 8 bases from J, leaving 11 bases between. This CDR3 spans 12 amino acids. CDR3 region: CASRHRVDEQFF. CDR3 DNA: TGTGCCAGCAGGCACAGGGTCGATGAGCAGTTCTTC.

The CDR3 region is CASSPPGTRIYEQYF. The CDR3 nucleotides read TGTGCCAGCAGCCCCCCCGGGACACGGATCTACGAGCAGTACTTC. The chain uses TRBV3-1 and TRBJ2-7, with TRBD1 as a possible D gene (6 bases). Germline V lookup: CDR1 LGHDT, CDR2 YNNKEL (reference sequence). The CDR3 covers 15 residues. Trimming left V 4 bases short and J 3 bases short, with 16 bases between.

As concerns this clonotype: A much larger clone lies a single base off, so this may be a read error. The rearrangement links TRBV5-6 to TRBJ2-5; D not certain. The CDR3 consists of 15 residues. CDR1 and CDR2 from the germline V gene are SGHDT and YYEEEE. V was trimmed by 6 bases and J by 4 bases, leaving 19 bases between them. The DNA for the CDR3 is TGTGCCAGCACTACCCCTCTCCCGGGCAGAGAGACCCAGTACTTC. This translates into CASTTPLPGRETQYF.

This clonotype was observed a few times. The CDR3, as DNA: TGTGCCTGGAGTACAGCCCAGGGGGACCCTGAAGCTTTCTTT. This encodes CAWSTAQGDPEAFF. The rearrangement joins TRBV30 to TRBJ1-1, with TRBD1 matching 7 bases. CDR3 size: 14 residues. The V gene end was trimmed by 2 bases and the J gene end by 6 bases; junction bases not matched to a gene: 9. Germline CDR1 is GTSNPN and CDR2 is SVGIG (reference sequence).

Only a few counts were recorded for this clonotype. This chain uses TRBV6-4 with TRBJ2-5, with TRBD2 matching 8 bases. V lost 5 bases to trimming and J lost 5 bases; unmatched junction nucleotides: 10. This CDR3 has 15 residues. Germline V gene sequence: CDR1 MRHNA, CDR2 SNTAGT. The CDR3 DNA sequence: TGTGCCAGCAGTCACCCGAGCGGGAGCGGGGAGACCCAGTACTTC. This sequence encodes CASSHPSGSGETQYF.